In its sample, the clone carrying this TCR beta chain was seen many times. Assay: immunoSEQ multiplex PCR; the TCRdb copy retains only in-frame clones and omits some. The repertoire includes 200,000 to 250,000 clones, 82% of them detected once, and about 5.6% sits in the top ten. The V gene end was trimmed by 4 bases and the J gene end by 4 bases; junction bases not matched to a gene: 11. CDR3 length equals 15 residues. Germline lookup yields CDR1 SGHRS and CDR2 YFSETQ. This entry is derived from a study of blood T cell repertoires in COVID-19. Study details: Acute-phase and convalescent COVID-19 samples originated in the United States, Italy and Spain.

Those enrolled in Seattle joined during active infection and were followed longitudinally afterward. Material: peripheral blood. This chain links TRBV5-1 with TRBJ2-7; 7 bases line up with TRBD2. The TCR comes from a woman aged 70-85 years with COVID-19, enrolled during active disease. Here the CDR3 reads CASSPGLVPFYEQYF. The CDR3 nucleotides are TGCGCCAGCAGCCCTGGACTAGTACCCTTTTACGAGCAGTACTTC.